This TCR beta chain was profiled in a study of blood T cell repertoires in COVID-19 (dated by TCRdb to 2020 to 2021). At the level of the whole study: Collaborator samples came from the United States, Italy and Spain and covered acute and convalescent phases of COVID-19. Subjects who had been exposed to COVID-19, were actively infected with it, or had recovered from it provided the deeply sampled blood TCRbeta repertoires that made up the dataset. A freely available public database, intended as a resource for researchers studying the immune response to SARS-CoV-2, is where the repertoires were released. Nearly every sample came with metadata listing a de-identified subject ID, COVID-19 status, age in years and sex. Samples were obtained from the ongoing ImmuneRACE study (first 160 participants) and from 950 to 1,500 subjects provided by 6 global collaborators. The prospective study material was composed of cDNA or gDNA derived from T cells, B-cell-depleted T cells, or PBMCs. Where HLA class I and class II types were available, the types were taken from metadata supplied by the sample provider, not from assay-based typing.

General conclusions and limits of the study: The quantity of clinical and demographic metadata differed by source and by participant and was supplied without curation.

This clone was observed a handful of times. Its recognized antigen is unknown. One base away there is no much larger clone; base qualities are not given. CDR1 and CDR2, looked up from the germline V gene, are SGHVS and FQNEAQ. The CDR3, cysteine through phenylalanine, is 15 amino acids long. Just CDR3 DNA is preserved here, 45 bases in frame from base 1. Relative to germline, V is 1 base shorter and J is 8 bases shorter, with 14 bases between their ends. Participants in the prospective study were aged 18 to 89 years, lived in under 30 United States geographic areas, and enrolled through a virtual design. Cohort assignment in the prospective study relied on participant-reported clinical history from a screening survey and a study questionnaire. Each participant in the prospective study had whole blood, serum and a nasopharyngeal or oropharyngeal swab collected by mobile phlebotomists. Prospective study participants could optionally give additional blood draws and questionnaires over an approximately two-month period. Prospective study blood samples were shipped either frozen or at room temperature before DNA extraction.

TCRbeta CDR3 regions were amplified from genomic DNA using the immunoSEQ Assay, a bias-controlled multiplex PCR. The published analysis was carried out like this. Within the assay, amplification of reference gene primers was used to estimate how many nucleated cells each sample contained. To quantify the absolute abundance of each unique TCRbeta CDR3 rearrangement, sequence reads were collapsed and filtered. Productive Simpson clonality was computed per sample as the square root of Simpson's diversity index over productive rearrangements. In TCRdb, the immuneACCESS table is reduced to in-frame sequences with V and J assigned. These tables do not hold every clone; where another copy was compared, an unresolved V gene accounts for under half, and the others remain unexplained. That table gives V, J and clone size, and the DNA gave D and trimming. Across this sample there are under 300,000 clones, with about 91% seen only once. The ten top clones hold approximately 1.3% of the sample.

The chain couples TRBV7-8 to TRBJ1-4; no confident D gene assignment can be made. The sequenced material came from PBMCs or T cells enriched from blood (not recorded which). This sequence originates from a human donor in a cohort exposed to, infected with or recovered from COVID-19 (not recorded which). The donor label of this sample is uncertain. The DNA is TGTGCCAGCAGCTTAGGCTTGAGGGTCGGGGAAAAACTGTTTTTT. This codes for CASSLGLRVGEKLFF.